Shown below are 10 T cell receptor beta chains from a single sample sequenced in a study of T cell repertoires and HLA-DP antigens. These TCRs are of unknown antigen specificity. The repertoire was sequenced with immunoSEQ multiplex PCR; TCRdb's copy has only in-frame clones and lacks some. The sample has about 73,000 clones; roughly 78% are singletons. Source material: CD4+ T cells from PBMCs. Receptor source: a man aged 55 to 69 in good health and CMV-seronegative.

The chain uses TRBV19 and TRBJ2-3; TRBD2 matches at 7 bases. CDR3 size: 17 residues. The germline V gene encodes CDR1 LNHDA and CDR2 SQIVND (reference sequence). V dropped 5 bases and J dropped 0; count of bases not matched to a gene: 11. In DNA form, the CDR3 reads TGTGCCAGTAGTTCCCCGGGTAGCGGGTTTAGCACAGATACGCAGTATTTT. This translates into CASSSPGSGFSTDTQYF.

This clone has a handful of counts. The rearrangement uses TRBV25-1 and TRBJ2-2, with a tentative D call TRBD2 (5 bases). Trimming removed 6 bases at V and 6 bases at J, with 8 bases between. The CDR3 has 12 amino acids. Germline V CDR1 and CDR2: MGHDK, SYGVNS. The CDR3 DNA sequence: TGTGCCAGCAGATGGGGAGCCGGGGAGCTGTTTTTT. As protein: CASRWGAGELFF. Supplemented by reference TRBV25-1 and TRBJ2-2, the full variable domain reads EADIYQTPRYLVIGTGKKITLECSQTMGHDKMYWYQQDPGMELHLIHYSYGVNSTEKGDLSSESTVSRIRTEHFPLTLESARPSHTSQYLCASRWGAGELFFGEGSRLTVL.

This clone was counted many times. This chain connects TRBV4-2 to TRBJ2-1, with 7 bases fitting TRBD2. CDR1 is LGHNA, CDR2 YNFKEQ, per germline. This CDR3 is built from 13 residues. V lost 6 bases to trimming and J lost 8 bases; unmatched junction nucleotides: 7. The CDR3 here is CASRAGLRDEQFF. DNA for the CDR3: TGTGCCAGCAGGGCGGGACTAAGGGATGAGCAGTTCTTC.

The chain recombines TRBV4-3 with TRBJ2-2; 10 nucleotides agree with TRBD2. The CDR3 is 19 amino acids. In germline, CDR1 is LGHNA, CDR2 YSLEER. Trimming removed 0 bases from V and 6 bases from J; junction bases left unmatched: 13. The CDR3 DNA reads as TGCGCCAGCAGCCAAGAAGGGGCTAGCGGGAGAAGGGTCGCCGGGGAGCTGTTTTTT. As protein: CASSQEGASGRRVAGELFF.

This CDR3 is CASSGGGEYEQYV. The CDR3 region has the DNA TGTGCCAGCTCAGGAGGGGGTGAGTACGAGCAGTACGTC. This sequence joins TRBV18 and TRBJ2-7, with D possibly being TRBD1 or TRBD2 (6 bases each). CDR3 size: 13 residues. V was cut by 5 bases and J by 4 bases, with 12 bases left in between. In germline, CDR1 is KGHSH, CDR2 LQKENI.

The CDR3 protein is CASRLGDEAFF. DNA of the CDR3: TGTGCAAGTCGCTTAGGGGATGAAGCTTTCTTT. This chain connects TRBV12-2 to TRBJ1-1. TRBV12-2 is assigned pseudogene status. The CDR3 covers 11 residues.

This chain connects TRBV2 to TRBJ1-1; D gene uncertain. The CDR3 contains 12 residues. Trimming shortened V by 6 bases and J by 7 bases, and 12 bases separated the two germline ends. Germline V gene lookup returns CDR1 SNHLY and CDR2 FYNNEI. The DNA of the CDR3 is TGTGCCAGCAGGAGAGGCTGGGATGAAGCTTTCTTT. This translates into CASRRGWDEAFF.

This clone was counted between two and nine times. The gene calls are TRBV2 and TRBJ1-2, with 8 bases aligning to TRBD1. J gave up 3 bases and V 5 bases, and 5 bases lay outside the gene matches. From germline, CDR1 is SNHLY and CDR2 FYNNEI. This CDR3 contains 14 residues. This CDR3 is CASSRDRTDYGYTF. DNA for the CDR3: TGTGCCAGCAGTAGGGACAGGACCGACTATGGCTACACCTTC.

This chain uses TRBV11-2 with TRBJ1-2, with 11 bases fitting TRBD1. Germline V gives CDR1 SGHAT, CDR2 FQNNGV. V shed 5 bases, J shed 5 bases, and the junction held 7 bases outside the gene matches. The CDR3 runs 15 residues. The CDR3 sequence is CASSPDRGRTYGYTF. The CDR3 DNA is TGTGCCAGCAGCCCGGACAGGGGGCGAACATATGGCTACACCTTC. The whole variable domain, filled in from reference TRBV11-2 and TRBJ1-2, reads EAGVAQSPRYKIIEKRQSVAFWCNPISGHATLYWYQQILGQGPKLLIQFQNNGVVDDSQLPKDRFSAERLKGVDSTLKIQPAKLEDSAVYLCASSPDRGRTYGYTFGSGTRLTVV.

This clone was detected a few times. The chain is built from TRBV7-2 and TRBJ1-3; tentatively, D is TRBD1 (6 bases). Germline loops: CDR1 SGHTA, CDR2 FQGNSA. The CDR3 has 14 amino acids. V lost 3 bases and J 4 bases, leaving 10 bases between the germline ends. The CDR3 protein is CASSFEGVGNTIYF. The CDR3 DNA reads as TGTGCCAGCAGCTTTGAGGGGGTGGGAAACACCATATATTTT.